One sample yielded the 6 T cell receptor beta chains listed below, sequenced in a study of blood T cell repertoires in COVID-19 (dated by TCRdb to 2020 to 2021). To prepare the library, the immunoSEQ multiplex PCR assay was applied. This is the immuneACCESS table as TCRdb keeps it, with only in-frame sequences that have V and J called. A part of the clones is gone; compared with another copy, unresolved V genes explain less than half, and the rest is unexplained. The sample contains 63,000 or so clones, approximately 89% of them found a single time. Approximately 1.5% of the sample belongs to the ten largest clones. The sequenced sample consisted of peripheral blood. These receptors all stem from a man aged 60-69 years with acute or convalescent COVID-19.

This chain connects TRBV4-1 to TRBJ2-7, with TRBD2 matching over 7 bases. V shed 5 bases and J 3 bases; nucleotides not matched to a gene: 7. The CDR3 extends over 14 amino acids. Germline lookup yields CDR1 MGHRA and CDR2 YSYEKL. The CDR3 reads CASSMTAGYYEQYF. CDR3 nucleotide sequence: TGCGCCAGCAGCATGACAGCGGGGTACTACGAGCAGTACTTC.

V gene TRBV6-1 combines with J gene TRBJ1-4, with a tentative D call TRBD1 (6 bases). Germline lookup yields CDR1 MNHNS and CDR2 SASEGT. The CDR3 has 11 residues. Trimming removed 3 bases at V and 14 bases at J, with 10 bases between. The CDR3 reads CASSEGAILFF. The CDR3 DNA sequence: TGTGCCAGCAGTGAGGGGGCGATTCTGTTTTTT.

This clone occurred once. This chain links TRBV3-1 (or the pseudogene TRBV3-2) with TRBJ1-2; unclear D gene. The CDR3 runs to 15 residues. The V end was cut by 1 base, the J end by 2 bases, with 11 bases between. Per germline, CDR1 LGHDT and CDR2 YNNKEL (reference sequence). The CDR3 is CASSQGQMLNYGYTF. In DNA, the CDR3 is TGTGCCAGCAGCCAAGGGCAGATGTTGAACTATGGCTACACCTTC.

The V and J genes are TRBV6-6 and TRBJ1-1; TRBD1 matches 12 bases. This CDR3 has 19 amino acids. Germline trimming cut 6 bases from V and 0 bases from J; bases unmatched to any gene: 14. Germline loops: CDR1 MNHNY, CDR2 SVGAGI (reference sequence). CDR3 sequence: CASRRRTGTGGKMNTEAFF. For the CDR3, the DNA is TGTGCCAGCAGACGACGTACCGGGACAGGGGGCAAAATGAACACTGAAGCTTTCTTT.

In its sample, this clone was seen once. J is TRBJ2-7 and V is TRBV7-2; perhaps TRBD1 as D (5 bases). CDR3 length equals 15 residues. CDR1 and CDR2 from the germline V gene are SGHTA and FQGNSA. Trimming took 1 base from V and 3 from J, leaving 13 bases between them. The CDR3 DNA reads TGTGCCAGCAGCTTAGATCGACAGAGCTACTACGAGCAGTACTTC. Translation: CASSLDRQSYYEQYF.

The rearrangement links TRBV19 to TRBJ2-2; TRBD1 aligns across 7 bases. V lost 6 bases to trimming and J lost 6 bases; unmatched junction nucleotides: 4. CDR1 is LNHDA and CDR2 is SQIVND in the germline V gene (reference sequence). The CDR3 runs 13 residues. DNA of the CDR3: TGTGCCAGTAGCAGACAGGGCGCCGGGGAGCTGTTTTTT. The encoded protein is CASSRQGAGELFF. Filled out from reference TRBV19 and TRBJ2-2, the complete variable domain reads DGGITQSPKYLFRKEGQNVTLSCEQNLNHDAMYWYRQDPGQGLRLIYYSQIVNDFQKGDIAEGYSVSREKKESFPLTVTSAQKNPTAFYLCASSRQGAGELFFGEGSRLTVL.